This T cell receptor beta chain was documented in a study of shared clonotypes between healthy human individuals. Across the study: The donor pool was made up of two women and a few men aged 18 to 49.

J was trimmed by 7 bases and V by 6 bases; bases with no gene match: 11. The CDR3 is 13 amino acids. Germline assignment: CDR1 GTSNPN and CDR2 SVGIG (reference sequence). This clone has at least ten counts. In the same sample, other DNA sequences code for this CDR3. The study drew all its donors from Caucasian adults living in Nashville, Tennessee. The authors sequenced unsorted PBMC DNA on ten immunoSEQ deep assay plates. Profiled with immunoSEQ multiplex PCR; TCRdb holds only in-frame clones, not every one. The sample lists about 490,000 clones, approximately 79% occurring once. The TCR sequence derives from a woman aged 40 to 55 in good health. Some clones in this sample may be carry-over from other donors' samples. The sample comprised PBMCs. The chain links TRBV30 to TRBJ1-1; 7 nucleotides line up with TRBD1. As DNA, the CDR3 is TGTGCCTGTGACGGACTCAGGGGGTTTGAAGCTTTCTTT. Its translation is CACDGLRGFEAFF.